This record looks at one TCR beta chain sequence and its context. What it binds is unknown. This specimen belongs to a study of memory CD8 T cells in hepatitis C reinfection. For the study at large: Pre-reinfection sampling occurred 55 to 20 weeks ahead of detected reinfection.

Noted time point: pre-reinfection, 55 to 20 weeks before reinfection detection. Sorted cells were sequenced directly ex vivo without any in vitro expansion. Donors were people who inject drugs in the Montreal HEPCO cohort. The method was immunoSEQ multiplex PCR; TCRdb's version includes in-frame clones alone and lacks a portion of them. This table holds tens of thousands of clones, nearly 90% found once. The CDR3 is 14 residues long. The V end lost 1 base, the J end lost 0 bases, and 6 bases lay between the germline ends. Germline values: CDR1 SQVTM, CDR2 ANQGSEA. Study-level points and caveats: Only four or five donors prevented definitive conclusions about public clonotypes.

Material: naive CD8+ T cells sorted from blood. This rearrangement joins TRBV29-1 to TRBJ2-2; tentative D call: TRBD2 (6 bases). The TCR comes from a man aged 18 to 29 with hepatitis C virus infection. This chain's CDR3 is CSVEAGANTGELFF. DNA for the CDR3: TGCAGCGTTGAAGCGGGAGCGAACACCGGGGAGCTGTTTTTT.